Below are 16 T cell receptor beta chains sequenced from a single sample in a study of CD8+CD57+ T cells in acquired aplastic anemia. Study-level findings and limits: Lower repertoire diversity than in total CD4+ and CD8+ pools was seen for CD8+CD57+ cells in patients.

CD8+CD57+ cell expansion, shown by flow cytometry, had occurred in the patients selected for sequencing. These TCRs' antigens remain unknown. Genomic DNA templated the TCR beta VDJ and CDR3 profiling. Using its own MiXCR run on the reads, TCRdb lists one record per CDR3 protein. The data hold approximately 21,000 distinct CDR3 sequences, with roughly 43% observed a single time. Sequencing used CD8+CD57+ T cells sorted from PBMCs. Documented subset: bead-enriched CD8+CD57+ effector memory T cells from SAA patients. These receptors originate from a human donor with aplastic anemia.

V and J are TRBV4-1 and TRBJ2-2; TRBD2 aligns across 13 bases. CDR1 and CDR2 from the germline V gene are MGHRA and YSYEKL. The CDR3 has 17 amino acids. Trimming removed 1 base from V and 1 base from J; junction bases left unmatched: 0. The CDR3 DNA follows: TGCGCCAGCAGCCAAGGACTAGCGGGGGGGAACACCGGGGAGCTGTTTTTT. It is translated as CASSQGLAGGNTGELFF.

CDR3 in amino acids: CASSEALRKETQYF. The CDR3 DNA reads TGTGCCAGCAGTGAAGCGCTCCGCAAAGAGACCCAGTACTTC. This chain joins TRBV2 and TRBJ2-5; no clear D. The CDR3 contains 14 residues. In germline, CDR1 is SNHLY, CDR2 FYNNEI. V dropped 0 bases and J dropped 3 bases, with 8 bases sitting between them.

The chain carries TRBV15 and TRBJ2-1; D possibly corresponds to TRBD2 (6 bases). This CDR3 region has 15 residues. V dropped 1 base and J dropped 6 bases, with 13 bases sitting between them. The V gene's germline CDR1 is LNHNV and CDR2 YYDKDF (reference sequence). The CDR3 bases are TGTGCCACCAGCAGAGCTGAGCGGGCGGTCAATGAGCAGTTCTTC. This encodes CATSRAERAVNEQFF.

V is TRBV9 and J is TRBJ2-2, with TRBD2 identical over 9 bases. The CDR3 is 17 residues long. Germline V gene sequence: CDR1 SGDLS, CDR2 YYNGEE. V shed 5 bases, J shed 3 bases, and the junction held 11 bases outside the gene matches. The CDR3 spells CASSTQLAGWHTGELFF. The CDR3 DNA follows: TGTGCCAGCAGTACACAGCTAGCGGGATGGCACACCGGGGAGCTGTTTTTT.

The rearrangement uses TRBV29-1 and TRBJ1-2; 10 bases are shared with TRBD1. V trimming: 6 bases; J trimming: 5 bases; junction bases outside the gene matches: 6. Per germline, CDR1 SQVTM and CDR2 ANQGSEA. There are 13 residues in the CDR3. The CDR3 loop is CSVARQGAYGYTF. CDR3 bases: TGCAGCGTCGCAAGACAGGGGGCGTATGGCTACACCTTC.

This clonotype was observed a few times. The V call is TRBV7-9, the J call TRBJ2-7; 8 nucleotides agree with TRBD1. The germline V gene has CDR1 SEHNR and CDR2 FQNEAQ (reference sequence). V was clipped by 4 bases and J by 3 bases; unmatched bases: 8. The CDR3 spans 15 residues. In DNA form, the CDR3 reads TGTGCCAGCAGCTCCAAAAGGGACAGGTACTACGAGCAGTACTTC. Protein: CASSSKRDRYYEQYF.

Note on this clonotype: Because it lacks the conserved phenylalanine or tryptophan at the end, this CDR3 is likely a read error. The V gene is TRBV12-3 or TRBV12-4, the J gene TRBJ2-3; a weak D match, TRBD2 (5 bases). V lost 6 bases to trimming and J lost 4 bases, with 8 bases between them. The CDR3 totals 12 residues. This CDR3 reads CASSQAADTQYS. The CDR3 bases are TGTGCCAGCAGCCAAGCGGCAGATACGCAGTATTCT.

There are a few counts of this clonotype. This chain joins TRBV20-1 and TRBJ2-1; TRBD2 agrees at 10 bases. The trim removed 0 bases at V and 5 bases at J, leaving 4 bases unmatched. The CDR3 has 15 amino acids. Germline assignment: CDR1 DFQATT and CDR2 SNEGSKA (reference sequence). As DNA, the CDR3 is TGCAGTGCTAGAGATCTAGCGGGAGACAACAATGAGCAGTTCTTC. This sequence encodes CSARDLAGDNNEQFF.

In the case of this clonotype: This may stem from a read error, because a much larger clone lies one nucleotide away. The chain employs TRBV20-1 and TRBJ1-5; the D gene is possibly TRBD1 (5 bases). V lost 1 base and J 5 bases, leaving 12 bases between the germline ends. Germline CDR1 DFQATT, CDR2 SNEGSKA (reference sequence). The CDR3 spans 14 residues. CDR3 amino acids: CSARAERGDQPQHF. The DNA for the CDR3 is TGCAGTGCTAGAGCTGAGAGGGGCGATCAGCCCCAGCATTTT.

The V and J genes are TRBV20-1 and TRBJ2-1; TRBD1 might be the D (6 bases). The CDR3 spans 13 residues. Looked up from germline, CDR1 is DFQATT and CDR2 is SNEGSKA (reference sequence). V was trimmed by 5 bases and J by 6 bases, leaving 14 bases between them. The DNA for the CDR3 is TGCAGTGCTGAGCGGACAGACTTCAATGAGCAGTTCTTC. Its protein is CSAERTDFNEQFF.

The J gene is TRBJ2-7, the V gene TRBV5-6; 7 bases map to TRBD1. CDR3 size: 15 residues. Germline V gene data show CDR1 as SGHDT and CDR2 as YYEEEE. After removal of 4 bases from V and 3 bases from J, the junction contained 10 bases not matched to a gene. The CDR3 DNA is TGTGCCAGCAGCAACAACAGGGGCAGATTCTACGAGCAGTACTTC. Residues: CASSNNRGRFYEQYF.

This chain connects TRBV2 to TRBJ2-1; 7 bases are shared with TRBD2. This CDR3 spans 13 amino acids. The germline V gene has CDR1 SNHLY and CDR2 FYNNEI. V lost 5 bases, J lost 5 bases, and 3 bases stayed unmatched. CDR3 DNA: TGTGCCAGCAGTTGGACTAGAGACAATGAGCAGTTCTTC. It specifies CASSWTRDNEQFF.

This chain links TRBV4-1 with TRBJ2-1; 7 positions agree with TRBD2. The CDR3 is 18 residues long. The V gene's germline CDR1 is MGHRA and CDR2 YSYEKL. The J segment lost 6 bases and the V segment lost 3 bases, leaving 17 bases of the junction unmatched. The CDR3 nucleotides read TGCGCCAGCAGCCAGCCCGGGTTAGGCGGGAGAAGCCTCAATGAGCAGTTCTTC. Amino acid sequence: CASSQPGLGGRSLNEQFF.

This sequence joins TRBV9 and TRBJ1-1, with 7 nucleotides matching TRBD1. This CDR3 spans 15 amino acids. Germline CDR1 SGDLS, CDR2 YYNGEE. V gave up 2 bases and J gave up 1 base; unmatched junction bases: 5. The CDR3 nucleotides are TGTGCCAGCAGCGTCAACAGGGGAGGGAACACTGAAGCTTTCTTT. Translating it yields CASSVNRGGNTEAFF.

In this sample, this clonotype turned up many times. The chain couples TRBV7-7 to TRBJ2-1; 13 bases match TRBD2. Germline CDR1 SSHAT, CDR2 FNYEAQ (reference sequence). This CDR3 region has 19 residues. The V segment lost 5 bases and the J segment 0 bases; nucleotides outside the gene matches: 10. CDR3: CASSLRTSGGRSSYNEQFF. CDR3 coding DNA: TGTGCCAGCAGCCTTCGGACTAGCGGGGGCCGGAGCTCCTACAATGAGCAGTTCTTC.

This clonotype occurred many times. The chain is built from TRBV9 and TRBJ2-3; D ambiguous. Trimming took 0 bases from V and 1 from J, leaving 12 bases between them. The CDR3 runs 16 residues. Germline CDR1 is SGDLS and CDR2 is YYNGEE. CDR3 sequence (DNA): TGTGCCAGCAGCGTAGAGGGAAACCCGCGCACAGATACGCAGTATTTT. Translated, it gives CASSVEGNPRTDTQYF. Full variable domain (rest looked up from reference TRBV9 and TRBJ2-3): DSGVTQTPKHLITATGQRVTLRCSPRSGDLSVYWYQQSLDQGLQFLIQYYNGEERAKGNILERFSAQQFPDLHSELNLSSLELGDSALYFCASSVEGNPRTDTQYFGPGTRLTVL.